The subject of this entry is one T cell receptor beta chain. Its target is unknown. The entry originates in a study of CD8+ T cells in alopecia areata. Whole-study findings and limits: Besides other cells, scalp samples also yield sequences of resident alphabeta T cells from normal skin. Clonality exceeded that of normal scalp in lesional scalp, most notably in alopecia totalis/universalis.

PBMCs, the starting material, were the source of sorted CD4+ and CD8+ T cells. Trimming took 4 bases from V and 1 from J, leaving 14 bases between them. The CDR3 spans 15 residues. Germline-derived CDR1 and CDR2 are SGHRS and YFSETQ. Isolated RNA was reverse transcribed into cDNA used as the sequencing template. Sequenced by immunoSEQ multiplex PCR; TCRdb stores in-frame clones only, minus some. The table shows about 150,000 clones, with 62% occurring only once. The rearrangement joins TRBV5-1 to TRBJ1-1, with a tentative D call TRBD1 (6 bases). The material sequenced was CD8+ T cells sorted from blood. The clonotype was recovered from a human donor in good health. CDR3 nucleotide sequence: TGCGCCAGCAGCCCGACGACAGGACCGAACACTGAAGCTTTCTTT. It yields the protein CASSPTTGPNTEAFF.